The text below deals with one T cell receptor (beta chain). Antigen: not known. CD45RO-negative CD8 cells positively selected for CCR7 made up the naive population, which excluded terminally differentiated effector memory CD45RA+ cells. This record belongs to a study of shared clonotypes between healthy human individuals. Whole-study findings and limits: Depth of sequencing was expected to influence donor clonotype sharing. Rarefaction demonstrated incomplete sorted-subset sequencing despite large depth.

The run depth of the assay was deep. Genomic DNA of each subset was evenly split across several immunoSEQ plates. Sequenced by immunoSEQ multiplex PCR; TCRdb stores in-frame clones only, minus some. Here the sample spans around 640,000 clones, 96% being singletons. V trimming: 7 bases; J trimming: 7 bases; junction bases outside the gene matches: 10. Germline assignment: CDR1 MNHEY and CDR2 SVGAGI. The CDR3 extends over 15 amino acids. This rearrangement joins TRBV6-5 to TRBJ2-1; TRBD2 agrees at 10 bases. Specimen: naive CD8+ T cells sorted from blood. The origin of this receptor is a woman aged 25 to 39 in good health. The CDR3 region is CASTFLAGVRNEQFF. Here the CDR3 DNA reads TGTGCCAGCACCTTTCTAGCGGGAGTAAGGAATGAGCAGTTCTTC.